This T cell receptor (beta chain) was obtained from a study of T cell responses to AZD1222 COVID-19 vaccine. Turning to this clone: Its matching antigen is unknown.

Method: immunoSEQ multiplex PCR; TCRdb's copy keeps in-frame clones and lacks some. The sample includes about 200,000 clones, 85% to 95% of them seen just once. Germline assignment: CDR1 SGDLS and CDR2 YYNGEE. The CDR3 length is 14 residues. Trimming left V 0 bases short and J 2 bases short, with 8 bases between. Study-level results: In a largely white British group with more females than males, clonal diversity was possibly underestimated. Spike-specific TCR depth and breadth grew after two AZD1222 doses. Across the whole spike, CD4 TCRs peaked at regions 160-218 and 743-854.

The chain employs TRBV9 and TRBJ1-1, with no clear D. The source material was peripheral blood, sampled 28 days after the second dose of the MenACWY control vaccine. The TCR originated in an adult who received the MenACWY meningococcal vaccine as a control. CDR3 loop: CASSVGVGNTEAFF. DNA for the CDR3: TGTGCCAGCAGCGTAGGGGTGGGAAACACTGAAGCTTTCTTT.